This entry describes one TCR beta chain. Its cognate antigen is unknown. This entry is derived from a study of cytomegalovirus exposure and HLA in healthy donors. Study-wide findings and caveats: TCR beta V- and J-gene trimming, according to a later analysis, was linked to a missense DCLRE1C variant.

Researchers ran the PCR with 60 Vbeta and 13 Jbeta primers. The repertoire was sequenced with immunoSEQ multiplex PCR; TCRdb's copy has only in-frame clones and lacks some. The sample lists about 150,000 clones, just over 75% occurring once. Germline assignment: CDR1 MNHEY and CDR2 SMNVEV (reference sequence). This CDR3 comprises 19 residues. J gave up 8 bases and V 3 bases, and 18 bases lay outside the gene matches. The clonotype originates from a man aged 35 to 55 in good health and CMV-seronegative. This chain links TRBV27 with TRBJ2-2; TRBD2 matches 10 bases. The sample taken for sequencing was PBMCs. CDR3 sequence (DNA): TGTGCCAGCAGTTTCCTCAAATCCGGGACTAGCGCCACTGGGGGGGAGCTGTTTTTT. Translating gives CASSFLKSGTSATGGELFF.